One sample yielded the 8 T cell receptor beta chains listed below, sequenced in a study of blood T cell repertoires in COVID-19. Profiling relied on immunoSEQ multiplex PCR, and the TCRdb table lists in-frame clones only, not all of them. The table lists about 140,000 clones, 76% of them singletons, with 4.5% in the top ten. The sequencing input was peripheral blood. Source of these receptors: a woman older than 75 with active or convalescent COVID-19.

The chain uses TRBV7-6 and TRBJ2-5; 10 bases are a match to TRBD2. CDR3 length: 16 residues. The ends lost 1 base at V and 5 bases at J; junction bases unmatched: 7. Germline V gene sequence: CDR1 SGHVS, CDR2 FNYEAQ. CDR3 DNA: TGTGCCAGCAGCTTAGGCGCTAGCGGGGGTCGGGAGACCCAGTACTTC. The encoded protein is CASSLGASGGRETQYF. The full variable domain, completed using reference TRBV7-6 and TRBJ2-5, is GAGVSQSPRYKVTKRGQDVALRCDPISGHVSLYWYRQALGQGPEFLTYFNYEAQQDKSGLPNDRFSAERPEGSISTLTIQRTEQRDSAMYRCASSLGASGGRETQYFGPGTRLLVL.

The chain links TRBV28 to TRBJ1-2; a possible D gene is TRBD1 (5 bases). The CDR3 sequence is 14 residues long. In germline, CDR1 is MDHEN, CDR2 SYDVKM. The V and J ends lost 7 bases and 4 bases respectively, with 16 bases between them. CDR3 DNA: TGTGCCAGCAACTCTAGGACACACGTCTATGGCTACACCTTC. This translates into CASNSRTHVYGYTF.

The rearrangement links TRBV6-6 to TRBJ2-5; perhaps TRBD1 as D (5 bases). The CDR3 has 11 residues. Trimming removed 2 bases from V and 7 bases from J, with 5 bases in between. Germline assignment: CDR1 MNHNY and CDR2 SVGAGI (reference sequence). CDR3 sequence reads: CASSYDRTQYF. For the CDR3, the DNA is TGTGCCAGCAGTTACGACAGGACCCAGTACTTC.

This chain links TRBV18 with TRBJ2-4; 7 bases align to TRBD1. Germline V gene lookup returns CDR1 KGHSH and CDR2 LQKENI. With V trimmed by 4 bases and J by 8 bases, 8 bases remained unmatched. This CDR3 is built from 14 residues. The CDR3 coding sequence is TGTGCCAGCTCACTAAGACAGGGTCCCGACATTCAGTACTTC. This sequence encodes CASSLRQGPDIQYF.

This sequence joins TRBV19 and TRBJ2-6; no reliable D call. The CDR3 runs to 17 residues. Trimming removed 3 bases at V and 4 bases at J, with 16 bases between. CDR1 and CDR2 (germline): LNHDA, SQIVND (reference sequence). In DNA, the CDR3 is TGTGCCAGTAGTATCTTTGGCAGAATAATGGGGGCCAACGTCCTGACTTTC. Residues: CASSIFGRIMGANVLTF. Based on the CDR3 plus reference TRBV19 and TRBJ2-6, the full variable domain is DGGITQSPKYLFRKEGQNVTLSCEQNLNHDAMYWYRQDPGQGLRLIYYSQIVNDFQKGDIAEGYSVSREKKESFPLTVTSAQKNPTAFYLCASSIFGRIMGANVLTFGAGSRLTVL.

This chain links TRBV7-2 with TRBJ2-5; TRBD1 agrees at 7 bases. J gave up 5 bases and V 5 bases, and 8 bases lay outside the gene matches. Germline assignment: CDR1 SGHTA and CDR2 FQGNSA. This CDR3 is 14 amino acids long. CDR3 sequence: CASSLTGSVETQYF. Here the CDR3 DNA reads TGTGCCAGCAGCCTGACAGGGTCGGTTGAGACCCAGTACTTC.

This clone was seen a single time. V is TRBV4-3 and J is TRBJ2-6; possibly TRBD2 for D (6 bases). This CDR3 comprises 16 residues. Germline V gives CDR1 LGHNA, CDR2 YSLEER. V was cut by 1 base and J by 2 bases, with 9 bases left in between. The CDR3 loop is CASSQVGGAGANVLTF. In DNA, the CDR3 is TGCGCCAGCAGCCAAGTAGGAGGGGCTGGGGCCAACGTCCTGACTTTC.

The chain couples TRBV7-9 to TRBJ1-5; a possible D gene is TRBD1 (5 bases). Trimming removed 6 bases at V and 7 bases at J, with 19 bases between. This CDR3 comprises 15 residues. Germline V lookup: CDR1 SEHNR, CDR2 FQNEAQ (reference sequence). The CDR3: CASSSRTQKGQPQHF. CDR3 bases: TGTGCCAGCAGTTCTAGGACACAAAAGGGGCAGCCCCAGCATTTT.